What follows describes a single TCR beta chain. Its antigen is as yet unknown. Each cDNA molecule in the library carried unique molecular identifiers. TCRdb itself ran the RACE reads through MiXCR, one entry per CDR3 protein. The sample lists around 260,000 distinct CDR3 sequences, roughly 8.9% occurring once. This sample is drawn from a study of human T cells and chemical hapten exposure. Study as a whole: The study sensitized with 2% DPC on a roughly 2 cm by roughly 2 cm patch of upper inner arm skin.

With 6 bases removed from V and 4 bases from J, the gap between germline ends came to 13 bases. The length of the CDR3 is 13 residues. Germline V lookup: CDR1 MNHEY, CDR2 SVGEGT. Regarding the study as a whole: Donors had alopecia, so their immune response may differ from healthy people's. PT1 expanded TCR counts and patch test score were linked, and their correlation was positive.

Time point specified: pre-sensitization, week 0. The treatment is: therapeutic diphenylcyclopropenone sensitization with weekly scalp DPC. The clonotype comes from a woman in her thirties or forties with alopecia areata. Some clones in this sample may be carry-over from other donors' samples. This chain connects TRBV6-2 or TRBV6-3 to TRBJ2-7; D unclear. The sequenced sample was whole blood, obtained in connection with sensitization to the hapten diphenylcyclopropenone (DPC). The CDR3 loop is CASRGSAHYEQYF. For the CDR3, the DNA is TGTGCCAGCAGGGGTAGTGCCCATTACGAGCAGTACTTC.